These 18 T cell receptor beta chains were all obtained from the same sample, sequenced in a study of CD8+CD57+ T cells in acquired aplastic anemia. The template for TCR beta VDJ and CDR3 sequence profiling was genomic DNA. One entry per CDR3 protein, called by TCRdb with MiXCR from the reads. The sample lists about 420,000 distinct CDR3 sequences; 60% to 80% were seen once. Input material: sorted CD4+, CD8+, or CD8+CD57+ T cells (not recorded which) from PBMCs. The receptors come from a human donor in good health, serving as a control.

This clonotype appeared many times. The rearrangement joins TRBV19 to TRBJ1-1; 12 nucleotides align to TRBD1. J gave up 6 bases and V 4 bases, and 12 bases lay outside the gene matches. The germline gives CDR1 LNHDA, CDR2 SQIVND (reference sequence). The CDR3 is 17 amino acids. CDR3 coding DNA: TGTGCCAGTAGTACGGATCCTGGGACAGGGGGCTCCGCTGAAGCTTTCTTT. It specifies CASSTDPGTGGSAEAFF.

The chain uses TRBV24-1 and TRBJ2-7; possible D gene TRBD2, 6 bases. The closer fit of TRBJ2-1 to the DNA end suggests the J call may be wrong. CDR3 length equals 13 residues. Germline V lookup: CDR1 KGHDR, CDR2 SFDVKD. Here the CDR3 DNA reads TGTGCCACCAGTGATCAGACTAGCAATGAGCAGTTCTTC. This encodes CATSDQTSNEQFF.

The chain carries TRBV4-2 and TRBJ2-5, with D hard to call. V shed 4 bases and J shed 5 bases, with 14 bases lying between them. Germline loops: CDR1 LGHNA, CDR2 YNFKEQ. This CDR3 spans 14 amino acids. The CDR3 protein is CASSPESSRETQYF. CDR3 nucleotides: TGTGCCAGCAGCCCAGAGTCGTCAAGGGAGACCCAGTACTTC.

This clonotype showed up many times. CDR3 sequence: CASAPGGQETQYF. CDR3 DNA sequence: TGTGCCAGCGCCCCGGGGGGTCAAGAGACCCAGTACTTC. The rearrangement uses TRBV7-2 and TRBJ2-5; 7 nucleotides match TRBD2. CDR1 is SGHTA and CDR2 is FQGNSA in the germline V gene. This CDR3 has 13 residues. J was trimmed by 2 bases and V by 8 bases; bases with no gene match: 5.

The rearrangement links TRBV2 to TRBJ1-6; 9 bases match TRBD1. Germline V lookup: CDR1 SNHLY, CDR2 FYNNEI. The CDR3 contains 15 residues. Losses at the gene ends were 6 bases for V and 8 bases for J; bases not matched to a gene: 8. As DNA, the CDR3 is TGTGCCAGCAGCTATACAGGGGGCGAGTATTCACCCCTCCACTTT. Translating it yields CASSYTGGEYSPLHF.

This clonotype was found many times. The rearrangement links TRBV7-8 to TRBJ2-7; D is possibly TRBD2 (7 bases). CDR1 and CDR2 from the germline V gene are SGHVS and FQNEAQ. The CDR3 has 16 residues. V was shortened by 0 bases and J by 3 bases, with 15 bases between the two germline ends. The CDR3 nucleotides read TGTGCCAGCAGCTTAGCGCCGGGGGGACATATCTACGAGCAGTACTTC. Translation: CASSLAPGGHIYEQYF.

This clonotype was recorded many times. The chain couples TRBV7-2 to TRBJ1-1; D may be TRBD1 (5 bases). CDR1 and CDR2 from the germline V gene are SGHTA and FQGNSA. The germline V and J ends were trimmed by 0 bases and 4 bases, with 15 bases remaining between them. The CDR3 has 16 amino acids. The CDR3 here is CASSLAVMQGGTEAFF. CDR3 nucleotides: TGTGCCAGCAGCTTAGCGGTAATGCAGGGAGGCACTGAAGCTTTCTTT.

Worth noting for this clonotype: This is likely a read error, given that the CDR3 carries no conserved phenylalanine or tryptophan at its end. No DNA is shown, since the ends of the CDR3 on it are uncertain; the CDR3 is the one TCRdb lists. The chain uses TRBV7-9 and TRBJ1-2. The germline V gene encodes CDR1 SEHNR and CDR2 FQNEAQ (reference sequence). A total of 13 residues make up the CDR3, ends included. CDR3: CASSFLGRNTDTQ.

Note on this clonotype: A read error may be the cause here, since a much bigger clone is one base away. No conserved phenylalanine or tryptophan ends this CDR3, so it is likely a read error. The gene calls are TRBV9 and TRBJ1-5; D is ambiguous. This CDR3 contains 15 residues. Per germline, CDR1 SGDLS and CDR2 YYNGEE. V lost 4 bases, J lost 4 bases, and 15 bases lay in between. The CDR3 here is CASSLQTGPNQPQHS. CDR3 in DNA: TGTGCCAGCAGCCTCCAGACCGGGCCGAATCAGCCCCAGCATTCT.

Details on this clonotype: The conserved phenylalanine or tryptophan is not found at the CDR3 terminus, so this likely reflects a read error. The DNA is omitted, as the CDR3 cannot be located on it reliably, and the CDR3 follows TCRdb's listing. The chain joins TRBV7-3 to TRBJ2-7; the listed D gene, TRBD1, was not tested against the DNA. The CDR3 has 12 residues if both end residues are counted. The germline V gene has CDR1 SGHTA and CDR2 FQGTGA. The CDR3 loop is CASSLGGYEKYY.

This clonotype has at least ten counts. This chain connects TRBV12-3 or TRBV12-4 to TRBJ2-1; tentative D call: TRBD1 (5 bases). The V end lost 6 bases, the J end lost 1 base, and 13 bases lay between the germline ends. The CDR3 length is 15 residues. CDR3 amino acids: CASSPAGSSYNEQFF. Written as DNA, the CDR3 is TGTGCCAGCAGCCCTGCAGGGTCGTCCTACAATGAGCAGTTCTTC.

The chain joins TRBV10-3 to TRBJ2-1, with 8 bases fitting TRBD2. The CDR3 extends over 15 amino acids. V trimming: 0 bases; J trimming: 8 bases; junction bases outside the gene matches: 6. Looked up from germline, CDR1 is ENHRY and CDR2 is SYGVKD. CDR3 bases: TGTGCCATCAGTGAGTCGGAGCGGGAGATTCATGAGCAGTTCTTC. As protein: CAISESEREIHEQFF.

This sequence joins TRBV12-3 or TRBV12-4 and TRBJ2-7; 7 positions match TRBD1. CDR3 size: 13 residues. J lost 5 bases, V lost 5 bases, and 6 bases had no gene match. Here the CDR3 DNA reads TGTGCCAGCAGTGAGGGACAGTTCGACGAGCAGTACTTC. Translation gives CASSEGQFDEQYF.

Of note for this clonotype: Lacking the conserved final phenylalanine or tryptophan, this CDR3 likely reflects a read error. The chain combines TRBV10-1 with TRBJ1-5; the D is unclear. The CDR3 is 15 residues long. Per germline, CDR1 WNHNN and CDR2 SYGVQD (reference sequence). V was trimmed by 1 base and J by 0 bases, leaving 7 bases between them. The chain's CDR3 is CASSEWNYSNQPQHS. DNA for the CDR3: TGCGCCAGCAGTGAGTGGAACTATAGCAATCAGCCCCAGCATTCT.

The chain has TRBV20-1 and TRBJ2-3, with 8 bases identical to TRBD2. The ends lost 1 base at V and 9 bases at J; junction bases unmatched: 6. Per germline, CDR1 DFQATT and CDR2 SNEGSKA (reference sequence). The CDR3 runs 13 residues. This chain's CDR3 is CSARGAGGRTQYF. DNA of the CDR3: TGCAGTGCTAGAGGGGCGGGAGGAAGGACGCAGTATTTT.

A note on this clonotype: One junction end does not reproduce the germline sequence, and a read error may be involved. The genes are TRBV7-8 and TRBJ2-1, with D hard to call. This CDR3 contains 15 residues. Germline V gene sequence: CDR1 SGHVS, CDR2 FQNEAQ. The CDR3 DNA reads TGTGCCAGCAGCCGTAGCCGGAGCCCCTACAATGAGCACTTCTTC. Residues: CASSRSRSPYNEHFF.

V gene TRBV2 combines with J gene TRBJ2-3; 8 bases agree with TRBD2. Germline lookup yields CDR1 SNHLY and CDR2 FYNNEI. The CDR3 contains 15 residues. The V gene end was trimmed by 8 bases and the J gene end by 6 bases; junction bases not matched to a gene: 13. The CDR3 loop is CASGLVPVAGDTQYF. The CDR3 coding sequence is TGTGCCAGCGGCTTAGTGCCGGTAGCGGGGGATACGCAGTATTTT.

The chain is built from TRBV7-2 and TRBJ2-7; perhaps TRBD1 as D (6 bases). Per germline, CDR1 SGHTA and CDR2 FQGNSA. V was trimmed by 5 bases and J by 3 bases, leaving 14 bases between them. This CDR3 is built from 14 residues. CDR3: CASSVKGDDYEQYF. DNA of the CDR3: TGTGCCAGCAGCGTAAAGGGGGATGACTACGAGCAGTACTTC. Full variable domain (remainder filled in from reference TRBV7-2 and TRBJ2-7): GAGVSQSPSNKVTEKGKDVELRCDPISGHTALYWYRQSLGQGLEFLIYFQGNSAPDKSGLPSDRFSAERTGGSVSTLTIQRTQQEDSAVYLCASSVKGDDYEQYFGPGTRLTVT.